One sample yielded the 17 T cell receptor beta chains listed below, sequenced in a study of regulatory T cells in long-lasting Graves disease. As to time point: persistent/refractory GD, antithyroid drugs over 5 years with positive TRAb. Extracted RNA from PBMCs served as the source of the TCR library. TCR beta libraries were built with iRepertoire HTBI primers and Arm-PCR of CDR3 regions. TCRdb recomputed calls from the multiplex PCR reads with MiXCR, one row per CDR3 protein. The profile covers roughly 500,000 distinct CDR3 sequences, with less than 25% appearing a single time and 7.8% taken by the ten largest. This sample comprised peripheral blood mononuclear cells (PBMCs), obtained when the disease was refractory, from a patient treated with antithyroid drugs. The receptors derive from a female donor with Graves disease.

In its sample, this clonotype was seen a few times. This chain links TRBV7-2 with TRBJ2-7; 13 nucleotides align to TRBD2. Germline V gene data show CDR1 as SGHTA and CDR2 as FQGNSA. Trimming took 5 bases from V and 4 from J; bases not matched to a gene: 11. This CDR3 spans 17 amino acids. CDR3 nucleotides: TGTGCCAGCAGCGGTTGGACTAGCGGGAGAGGGATGTACGAGCAGTACTTC. It is translated as CASSGWTSGRGMYEQYF.

J is TRBJ2-7 and V is TRBV7-9, with 9 positions matching TRBD1. The CDR3 consists of 14 residues. V dropped 6 bases and J dropped 6; count of bases not matched to a gene: 9. Germline CDR1 and CDR2: SEHNR and FQNEAQ (reference sequence). In DNA, the CDR3 is TGTGCCAGCAGTCGAACGGGACAGGGTTCCGAGCAGTACTTC. Its translation is CASSRTGQGSEQYF.

At least ten counts were recorded for this clonotype. Here the CDR3 reads CASSFPTPATNEKLFF. CDR3 sequence (DNA): TGTGCCAGCAGCTTCCCGACACCTGCAACTAATGAAAAACTGTTTTTT. The J gene is TRBJ1-4, the V gene TRBV7-2; D is unclear. V was clipped by 3 bases and J by 0 bases, with 11 bases between them. The CDR3 totals 16 residues. CDR1 and CDR2 from the germline V gene are SGHTA and FQGNSA.

The rearrangement joins TRBV29-1 to TRBJ1-3, with D unclear. CDR3 size: 11 residues. CDR1 and CDR2 from the germline V gene are SQVTM and ANQGSEA. V lost 3 bases and J 4 bases, leaving 4 bases between the germline ends. For the CDR3, the DNA is TGCAGCGTTGATGCCGGAAACACCATATATTTT. It encodes CSVDAGNTIYF.

Worth noting for this clonotype: A much larger clone lies a single base off, so this may be a read error. The V and J genes are TRBV28 and TRBJ1-6; possibly TRBD1 for D (6 bases). The ends were cut back, 4 bases at V and 0 bases at J, with 16 bases in the middle. Germline CDR1 and CDR2: MDHEN and SYDVKM. This CDR3 has 18 residues. CDR3 sequence (DNA): TGTGCCAGCAGTTCGGGGGCAGCAGAAGGCTCCTATAATTCACCCCTCCACTTT. This encodes CASSSGAAEGSYNSPLHF. Complete variable domain (other parts from reference TRBV28 and TRBJ1-6): DVKVTQSSRYLVKRTGEKVFLECVQDMDHENMFWYRQDPGLGLRLIYFSYDVKMKEKGDIPEGYSVSREKKERFSLILESASTNQTSMYLCASSSGAAEGSYNSPLHFGNGTRLTVT.

This clonotype was counted ten times or more. The CDR3 coding sequence is TGTGCCAGCAGGTCCAACCCCCAAAAACTGTTTTTT. Protein product: CASRSNPQKLFF. The chain is built from TRBV12-3 or TRBV12-4 and TRBJ1-4; unclear D gene. The V end was cut by 6 bases, the J end by 9 bases, with 11 bases between. This CDR3 comprises 12 residues.

This clonotype has only a few counts. J is TRBJ2-1 and V is TRBV24-1, with TRBD1 identical over 11 bases. CDR1 is KGHDR and CDR2 is SFDVKD in the germline V gene. J gave up 5 bases and V 4 bases, and 3 bases lay outside the gene matches. This CDR3 region has 15 residues. CDR3 DNA: TGTGCCACCAGTGACAGGGACAGGGGGAACAATGAGCAGTTCTTC. This gives the protein CATSDRDRGNNEQFF.

This clonotype was seen repeatedly, ten times or more. The chain uses TRBV16 and TRBJ1-1, with D maybe TRBD1 (6 bases). The CDR3 is 12 amino acids. Trimming left V 3 bases short and J 11 bases short, with 13 bases between. The germline V gene encodes CDR1 KGHSY and CDR2 FQNENV. The CDR3 DNA reads TGTGCCAGCAGCCAGAGACAGGTCGGGGCTTTCTTT. It is translated as CASSQRQVGAFF.

The V gene is TRBV3-1, the J gene TRBJ1-4, with 9 bases fitting TRBD1. This CDR3 is built from 15 residues. Germline V CDR1 and CDR2: LGHDT, YNNKEL (reference sequence). Unmatched junction bases numbered 7, after V lost 4 bases and J lost 7 bases. The CDR3 sequence is CASSRTQGAGEKLFF. CDR3 coding DNA: TGTGCCAGCAGCCGAACACAGGGGGCGGGTGAAAAACTGTTTTTT.

This clonotype was seen a single time. The chain links TRBV25-1 to TRBJ2-1, with TRBD1 matching 7 bases. The V and J ends lost 8 bases and 4 bases, in that order; junction bases with no gene match: 2. In germline, CDR1 is MGHDK, CDR2 SYGVNS. The CDR3 loop spans 12 amino acids. DNA of the CDR3: TGTGCCAGCGGACAGGTATACAATGAGCAGTTCTTC. Translation gives CASGQVYNEQFF.

Comment on this clonotype: One base away lies a much larger clone, so this may be a sequencing read error. This chain joins TRBV29-1 and TRBJ2-6; perhaps TRBD2 as D (5 bases). CDR1 and CDR2 from the germline V gene are SQVTM and ANQGSEA. Trimming took off 4 bases at V and 0 bases at J, with 16 bases between the two ends. The CDR3 runs 17 residues. CDR3 sequence (DNA): TGCAGCGTTGTTGAACAGCTAGCCCACTCTGGGGCCAACGTCCTGACTTTC. Its protein product is CSVVEQLAHSGANVLTF.

This clonotype was found a few times. The chain uses TRBV10-3 and TRBJ1-1; D gene ambiguous. Looked up from germline, CDR1 is ENHRY and CDR2 is SYGVKD. The CDR3 is 13 amino acids. Trimming removed 0 bases at V and 6 bases at J, with 8 bases between. Here the CDR3 DNA reads TGTGCCATCAGTGAGTCCTTATATTCTGAAGCTTTCTTT. Residues: CAISESLYSEAFF.

The chain links TRBV3-1 to TRBJ2-6; no definite D call. The CDR3 sequence is 15 residues long. Germline V gives CDR1 LGHDT, CDR2 YNNKEL (reference sequence). Between the trimmed V and J ends, which lost 0 bases and 3 bases, there was a span of 6 bases. The CDR3: CASSQEWGGANVLTF. The CDR3 coding sequence is TGTGCCAGCAGCCAAGAGTGGGGTGGGGCCAACGTCCTGACTTTC. The full variable domain, in which reference TRBV3-1 and TRBJ2-6 provide the parts outside the CDR3, is DTAVSQTPKYLVTQMGNDKSIKCEQNLGHDTMYWYKQDSKKFLKIMFSYNNKELIINETVPNRFSPKSPDKAHLNLHINSLELGDSAVYFCASSQEWGGANVLTFGAGSRLTVL.

V usage is TRBV6-1 and J usage is TRBJ1-6; TRBD1 aligns across 9 bases. Germline CDR1 and CDR2: MNHNS and SASEGT. The length of the CDR3 is 15 residues. Trimming cost V 6 bases and J 7 bases; bases outside gene matches: 7. DNA of the CDR3: TGTGCCAGCAGACCTCCGGGACAGGGAAATTCACCCCTCCACTTT. Protein sequence: CASRPPGQGNSPLHF.

This clonotype was observed a few times. The chain has TRBV20-1 and TRBJ2-7, with 9 bases lining up with TRBD2. Germline loops: CDR1 DFQATT, CDR2 SNEGSKA (reference sequence). This CDR3 has 14 residues. J was trimmed by 0 bases and V by 6 bases; bases with no gene match: 6. The CDR3: CSASSGSLSYEQYF. CDR3 sequence (DNA): TGCAGTGCCAGTAGCGGGAGCCTCTCCTACGAGCAGTACTTC.

This clonotype was counted at least ten times. The chain recombines TRBV2 with TRBJ1-5; D possibly corresponds to TRBD1 (5 bases). The CDR3 extends over 15 amino acids. Trimming left V 3 bases short and J 0 bases short, with 9 bases between. CDR1 is SNHLY and CDR2 is FYNNEI in the germline V gene. CDR3 coding DNA: TGTGCCAGCAGTGACAGGGTGTCTAGCAATCAGCCCCAGCATTTT. Protein sequence: CASSDRVSSNQPQHF. Full variable domain (remainder filled in from reference TRBV2 and TRBJ1-5): EPEVTQTPSHQVTQMGQEVILRCVPISNHLYFYWYRQILGQKVEFLVSFYNNEISEKSEIFDDQFSVERPDGSNFTLKIRSTKLEDSAMYFCASSDRVSSNQPQHFGDGTRLSIL.

The sample holds many counts of this clonotype. The chain links TRBV10-3 to TRBJ2-7, with 13 bases identical to TRBD2. Per the germline V gene, CDR1 is ENHRY and CDR2 is SYGVKD. This CDR3 spans 13 amino acids. With V trimmed by 10 bases and J by 4 bases, 4 bases remained unmatched. The CDR3 nucleotides are TGTGCCACCACGACTAGCGGGGGGTACGAGCAGTACTTC. Translation gives CATTTSGGYEQYF.